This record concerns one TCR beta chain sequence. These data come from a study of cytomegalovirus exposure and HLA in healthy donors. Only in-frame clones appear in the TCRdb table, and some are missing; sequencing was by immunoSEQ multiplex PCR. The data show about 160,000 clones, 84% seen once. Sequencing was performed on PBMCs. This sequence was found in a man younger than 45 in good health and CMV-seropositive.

CDR3 nucleotide sequence: TGTGCCAGCAGCTTCAAGGTGAGGGTTCTCGCCTACGAGCAGTACTTC. This encodes CASSFKVRVLAYEQYF. The V gene is TRBV5-6, the J gene TRBJ2-7; D is perhaps TRBD2 (5 bases). Trimming removed 2 bases at V and 2 bases at J, with 17 bases between. This CDR3 region has 16 residues. Looked up from germline, CDR1 is SGHDT and CDR2 is YYEEEE. Using reference TRBV5-6 and TRBJ2-7 for the parts outside the CDR3, the full variable domain is DAGVTQSPTHLIKTRGQQVTLRCSPKSGHDTVSWYQQALGQGPQFIFQYYEEEERQRGNFPDRFSGHQFPNYSSELNVNALLLGDSALYLCASSFKVRVLAYEQYFGPGTRLTVT.